The 19 T cell receptor beta chains given below trace back to one sample, sequenced in a study of tumor-infiltrating lymphocytes in primary liver carcinoma. Germline DNA was extracted alongside blood RNA, which was obtained from unsorted whole blood. Total RNA (roughly 530 ng) served as template for TCR beta cDNA synthesis primed by a constant-region primer. ARM-PCR, slightly modified, supplied the TCR beta libraries through three nested multiplex PCR rounds. Investigators reported that the first two PCR rounds, at 10 cycles each, used TRBV1-TRBV30 forward primers with a C-beta reverse primer. TCRdb analysed the multiplex PCR reads with MiXCR anew, one entry per CDR3 protein. The table shows hundreds of thousands of distinct CDR3 sequences, with 65% occurring only once. The source material was peripheral blood. All receptors come from a man aged 40-55 years with primary liver carcinoma and hepatitis B virus infection.

The count of this clonotype is one. The junction does not match germline at one end; this may be a read error. J is TRBJ2-6 and V is TRBV7-9, with D possibly being TRBD1 (5 bases). CDR1 is SEHNR and CDR2 is FQNEAQ in the germline V gene (reference sequence). CDR3 length: 15 residues. The CDR3 DNA follows: TGTGCCAGCAGCTTAGGTGTCTCTGGGGCCAACGCCCTGACTTTC. Protein sequence: CASSLGVSGANALTF.

With respect to this clonotype: The junction shows a germline mismatch at one end, possibly a read error. V and J are TRBV4-2 and TRBJ2-1; TRBD2 matches 11 bases. The CDR3 sequence is 15 residues long. The germline CDR1 and CDR2 sequences are LGHNA and YNFKEQ. The CDR3, as DNA: TGTGCCAGCAACCAAGATGCTAGCGGGAGGAATGAGCAGTTCTTC. Its protein product is CASNQDASGRNEQFF.

The sample holds many counts of this clonotype. The gene calls are TRBV29-1 and TRBJ2-1, with 14 bases matching TRBD2. Trimming at V came to 4 bases and at J to 3 bases, leaving 5 bases not matched to a gene. CDR1 and CDR2 from the germline V gene are SQVTM and ANQGSEA. There are 16 residues in the CDR3. The CDR3 DNA sequence: TGCAGCGTTGGTGGACTAGCGGGAGGTCTCTACAATGAGCAGTTCTTC. This encodes CSVGGLAGGLYNEQFF.

As to this clonotype: Because it lacks the conserved phenylalanine or tryptophan at the end, this CDR3 is likely a read error. V gene TRBV29-1 combines with J gene TRBJ2-3, with D possibly TRBD2 on 5 matching bases. From germline, CDR1 is SQVTM and CDR2 ANQGSEA. The CDR3 consists of 12 residues. CDR3 protein: CSVLSGTDAQYS. The CDR3, as DNA: TGCAGCGTGTTGAGCGGAACAGATGCGCAGTATTCT.

The sample holds many counts of this clonotype. The V gene is TRBV29-1, the J gene TRBJ2-3; 13 positions agree with TRBD2. J was trimmed by 4 bases and V by 4 bases; bases with no gene match: 5. The length of the CDR3 is 15 residues. The germline CDR1 and CDR2 sequences are SQVTM and ANQGSEA. CDR3 sequence (DNA): TGCAGCGTTGGGATGGGACTAGCGGGATCAGATACGCAGTATTTT. The encoded protein is CSVGMGLAGSDTQYF.

Ten or more counts support this clonotype. The chain recombines TRBV12-3 or TRBV12-4 with TRBJ2-1, with TRBD2 identical over 15 bases. V trimming: 6 bases; J trimming: 12 bases; junction bases outside the gene matches: 12. The CDR3 is 16 residues long. In DNA, the CDR3 is TGTGCCAGCAGCCCCCGGACTAGCGGGAGGGCAGCCCGGCAGTTCTTC. Protein product: CASSPRTSGRAARQFF.

This chain links TRBV29-1 with TRBJ2-2; D remains unclear. Germline-derived CDR1 and CDR2 are SQVTM and ANQGSEA. With 4 bases removed from V and 4 bases from J, the gap between germline ends came to 19 bases. This CDR3 region has 16 residues. In DNA form, the CDR3 reads TGCAGCGTTGCCCCCTACAGAATTAGGAGCACCGGGGAGCTGTTTTTT. It codes for CSVAPYRIRSTGELFF.

Only a few counts were recorded for this clonotype. A read error may explain this, as a much larger clone is one base away. This chain joins TRBV6-5 and TRBJ2-3; D perhaps matches TRBD2 (6 bases). CDR1 is MNHEY, CDR2 SVGAGI, per germline. This CDR3 is built from 16 residues. The DNA of the CDR3 is TGTGTCAGCCGTCGAGGGCTAGCGTTGGAGACAGATACGCAGTATTTT. Protein: CVSRRGLALETDTQYF.

This rearrangement joins TRBV13 to TRBJ1-1; D uncertain. V lost 6 bases to trimming and J lost 0 bases, with 11 bases between them. Germline CDR1 is PRHDT and CDR2 is FYEKMQ (reference sequence). This CDR3 is built from 14 residues. CDR3 DNA sequence: TGTGCCAGCAGATTGGGATTCCTGAACACTGAAGCTTTCTTT. Amino acid sequence: CASRLGFLNTEAFF.

For this clonotype: One end of the junction is discordant with germline, which a read error may explain. The rearrangement uses TRBV11-2 and TRBJ2-1; the D gene is possibly TRBD2 (5 bases). Germline CDR1 SGHAT, CDR2 FQNNGV. There are 15 residues in the CDR3. The CDR3 protein is CASSLVSEEGSEQFF. CDR3 nucleotide sequence: TGTGCCAGTAGCTTAGTGTCGGAGGAAGGTAGTGAGCAGTTCTTC.

Points on this clonotype: This may stem from a read error, because a much larger clone lies one nucleotide away. The J gene is TRBJ2-7, the V gene TRBV10-3, with D hard to call. Germline values: CDR1 ENHRY, CDR2 SYGVKD. V was pared by 3 bases and J by 2 bases, with 8 bases between. CDR3 length equals 13 residues. CDR3 sequence: CAISDWATYEQYF. In DNA form, the CDR3 reads TGTGCCATCAGTGATTGGGCAACCTACGAGCAGTACTTC.

As for this clonotype: Being one base from a much bigger clone, this may be a read error. The rearrangement joins TRBV12-3 or TRBV12-4 to TRBJ2-7; unclear D gene. Trimming stripped 6 bases from V and 5 bases from J, with 17 bases between. The CDR3 has 14 amino acids. In DNA, the CDR3 is TGTGCCAGCAGCCCTCTGACGGTGGTTAACGAGCAGTACGTC. Its protein product is CASSPLTVVNEQYV.

The chain uses TRBV6-6 and TRBJ1-2, with D unresolved. Trimming pared 6 bases from V and 4 bases from J, leaving 18 bases between. Looked up from germline, CDR1 is MNHNY and CDR2 is SVGAGI (reference sequence). This CDR3 is 15 amino acids long. CDR3 protein: CASRIGPPSFYGYTF. The CDR3 DNA follows: TGTGCCAGCAGGATCGGGCCACCCTCTTTCTATGGCTACACCTTC.

As regards this clonotype: Since no conserved phenylalanine or tryptophan closes the CDR3, a read error is the likely cause. This chain uses TRBV5-5 with TRBJ1-6, with unresolved D. The V gene's germline CDR1 is SGHKS and CDR2 YYEKEE (reference sequence). The CDR3 has 17 amino acids. Trimming took 2 bases from V and 4 from J, leaving 16 bases between them. The CDR3 DNA reads TGTGCCAGCAGCTTCCTTTTAACTGCGGAGTATAATTCACCCCTCCACTTA. Its protein product is CASSFLLTAEYNSPLHL.

The chain uses TRBV5-1 and TRBJ1-3; no firm D call. The CDR3 consists of 14 residues. V lost 0 bases and J 6 bases, leaving 10 bases between the germline ends. Germline V gene sequence: CDR1 SGHRS, CDR2 YFSETQ. The CDR3 DNA is TGCGCCAGCAGCTTGGGCGGGGTTCCAAACACCATATATTTT. Protein sequence: CASSLGGVPNTIYF.

This clonotype was counted at least ten times. The CDR3 nucleotides are TGTGCCAGCAGTTCCGGGGGAGGGGGCAGCGGCTACACCTTC. This encodes CASSSGGGGSGYTF. The chain joins TRBV6-5 to TRBJ1-2; TRBD1 matches at 7 bases. J gave up 8 bases and V 4 bases, and 10 bases lay outside the gene matches. Looked up from germline, CDR1 is MNHEY and CDR2 is SVGAGI. This CDR3 has 14 residues.

Comments on this clonotype: A junction end diverges from the germline sequence, so it may reflect a read error. In DNA, the CDR3 is TGTGCCAGTAGTTTCTACAATCAGTCCCAGCATTTT. Protein sequence: CASSFYNQSQHF. V usage is TRBV19 and J usage is TRBJ1-5, with D hard to call. In germline, CDR1 is LNHDA, CDR2 SQIVND (reference sequence). The CDR3 runs to 12 residues.

Turning to this clonotype: A read error may account for a junction end that differs from germline. The chain recombines TRBV5-6 with TRBJ2-3; TRBD2 agrees at 8 bases. Germline assignment: CDR1 SGHDT and CDR2 YYEEEE. CDR3 length: 15 residues. The CDR3 nucleotides read TGTGCCAGCAACTTGAGCGGGAGTGGGGCAGATACGCAGTATTTT. Protein product: CASNLSGSGADTQYF.

To note about this clonotype: Since a much larger clone is just one base distant, this may be a read error. DNA of the CDR3: TGTGCCAGCAGTTTTTCGCGCACCTTTGCGGGAGGGCAAGAGGCCCAGTACTTC. It codes for CASSFSRTFAGGQEAQYF. This rearrangement joins TRBV6-5 to TRBJ2-5; TRBD2 matches at 9 bases. The CDR3 contains 18 residues. CDR1 is MNHEY and CDR2 is SVGAGI in the germline V gene.